The TCR beta chain under discussion was sequenced for a study of shared clonotypes between healthy human individuals. TCRdb keeps only in-frame clones here, not all; method: immunoSEQ multiplex PCR. This sample has over 2,000,000 clones; approximately 92% occur once, and the top ten carry over 1.5%. CD45RO-negative cells were positively selected for CCR7, leaving out terminally differentiated effector memory CD45RA+ cells. Germline values: CDR1 MNHEY, CDR2 SVGAGI. This CDR3 has 12 residues. V shed 7 bases, J shed 8 bases, and the junction held 4 bases outside the gene matches. Sequences were obtained from naive CD8+ T cells from PBMCs. The clonotype originates from a man aged 18 to 30 in good health. Some clones in this sample may be carry-over from other donors' samples. The gene calls are TRBV6-5 and TRBJ2-1; 8 bases match TRBD1. The CDR3, as DNA: TGTGCCAGCACCTCGACAGGGGATGAGCAGTTCTTC. Protein: CASTSTGDEQFF.